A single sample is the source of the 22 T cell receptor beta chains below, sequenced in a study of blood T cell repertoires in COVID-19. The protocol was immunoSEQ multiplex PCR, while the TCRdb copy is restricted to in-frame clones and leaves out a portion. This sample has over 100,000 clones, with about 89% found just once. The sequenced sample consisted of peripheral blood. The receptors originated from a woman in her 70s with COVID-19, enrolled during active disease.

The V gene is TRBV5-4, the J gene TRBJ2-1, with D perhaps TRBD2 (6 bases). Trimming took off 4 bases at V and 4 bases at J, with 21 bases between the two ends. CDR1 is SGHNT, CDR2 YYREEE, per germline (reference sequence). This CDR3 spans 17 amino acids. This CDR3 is CASSPSRGGLVYNEQFF. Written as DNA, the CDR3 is TGTGCCAGCAGCCCATCCCGTGGGGGGTTGGTGTACAATGAGCAGTTCTTC.

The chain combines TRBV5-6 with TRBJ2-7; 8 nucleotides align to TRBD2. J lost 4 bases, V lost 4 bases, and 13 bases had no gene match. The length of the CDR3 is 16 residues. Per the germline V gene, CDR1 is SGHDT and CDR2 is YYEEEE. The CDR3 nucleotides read TGTGCCAGCAGCCGACTACTTAGCGGGGACCGTTACGAGCAGTACTTC. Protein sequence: CASSRLLSGDRYEQYF.

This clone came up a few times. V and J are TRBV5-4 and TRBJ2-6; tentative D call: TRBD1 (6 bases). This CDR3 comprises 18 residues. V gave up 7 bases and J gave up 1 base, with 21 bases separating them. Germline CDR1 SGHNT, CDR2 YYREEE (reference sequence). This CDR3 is CASRYRDTLISGANVLTF. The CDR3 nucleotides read TGTGCCAGCCGTTACCGGGACACCCTTATTTCTGGGGCCAACGTCCTGACTTTC.

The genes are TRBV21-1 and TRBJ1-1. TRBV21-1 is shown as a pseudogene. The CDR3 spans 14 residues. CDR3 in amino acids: CASSPQTVNTEAFF. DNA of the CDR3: TGTGCCAGCAGCCCTCAAACGGTGAACACTGAAGCTTTCTTT.

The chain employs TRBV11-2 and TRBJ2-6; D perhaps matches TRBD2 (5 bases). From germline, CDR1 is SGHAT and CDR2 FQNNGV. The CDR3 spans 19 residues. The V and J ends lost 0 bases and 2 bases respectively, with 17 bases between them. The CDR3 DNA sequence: TGTGCCAGCAGCTTAGAATATTTGCGGGTGGCGCCTGGGGCCAACGTCCTGACTTTC. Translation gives CASSLEYLRVAPGANVLTF.

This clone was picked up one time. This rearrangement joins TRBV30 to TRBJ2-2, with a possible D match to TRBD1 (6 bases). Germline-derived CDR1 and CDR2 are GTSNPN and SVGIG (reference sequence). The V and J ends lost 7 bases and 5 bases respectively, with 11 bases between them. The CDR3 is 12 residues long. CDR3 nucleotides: TGTGCCTTAACAGGGTTTACCGGGGAGCTGTTTTTT. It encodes CALTGFTGELFF.

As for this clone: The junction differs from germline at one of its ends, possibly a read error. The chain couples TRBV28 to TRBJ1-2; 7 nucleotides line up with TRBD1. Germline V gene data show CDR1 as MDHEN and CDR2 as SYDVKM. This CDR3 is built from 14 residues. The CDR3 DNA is TGTGCCAGCAGTTTGGACAATGACAGGGCTTCCCCCGCCTTC. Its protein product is CASSLDNDRASPAF.

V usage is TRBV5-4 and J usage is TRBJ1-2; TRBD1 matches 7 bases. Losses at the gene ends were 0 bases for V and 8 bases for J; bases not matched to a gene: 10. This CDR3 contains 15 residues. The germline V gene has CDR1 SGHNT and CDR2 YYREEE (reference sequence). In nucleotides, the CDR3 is TGTGCCAGCAGCTTGGAGGGGGCCCCGCTTTGGGGCTACACCTTC. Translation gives CASSLEGAPLWGYTF.

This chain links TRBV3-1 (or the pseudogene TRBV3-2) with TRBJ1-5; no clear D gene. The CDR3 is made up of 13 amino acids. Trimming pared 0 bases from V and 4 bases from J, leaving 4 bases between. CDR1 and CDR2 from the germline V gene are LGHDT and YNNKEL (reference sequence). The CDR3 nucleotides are TGTGCCAGCAGCCAAGACCAAAATCAGCCCCAGCATTTT. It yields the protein CASSQDQNQPQHF.

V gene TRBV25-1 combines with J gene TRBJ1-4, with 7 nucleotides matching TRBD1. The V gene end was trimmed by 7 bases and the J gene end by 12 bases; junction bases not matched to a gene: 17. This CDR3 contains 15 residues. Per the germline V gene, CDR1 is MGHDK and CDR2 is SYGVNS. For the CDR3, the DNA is TGTGCCAGCAATCCTTCTGGGGCAGGGGGGTCCGAACTGTTTTTT. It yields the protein CASNPSGAGGSELFF.

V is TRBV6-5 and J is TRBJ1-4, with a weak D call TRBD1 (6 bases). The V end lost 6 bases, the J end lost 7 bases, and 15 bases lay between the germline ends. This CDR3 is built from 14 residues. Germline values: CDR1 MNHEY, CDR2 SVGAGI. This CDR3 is CASSDAYRVEKLFF. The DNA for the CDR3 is TGTGCCAGCAGCGATGCCTACAGGGTTGAAAAACTGTTTTTT.

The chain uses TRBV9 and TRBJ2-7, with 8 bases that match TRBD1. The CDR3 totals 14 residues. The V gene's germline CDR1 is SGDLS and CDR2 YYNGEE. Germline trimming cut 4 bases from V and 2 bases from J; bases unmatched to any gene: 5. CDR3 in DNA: TGTGCCAGCAGCCCCGGGACAGGAACCTACGAGCAGTACTTC. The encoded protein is CASSPGTGTYEQYF. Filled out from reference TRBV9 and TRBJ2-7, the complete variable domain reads DSGVTQTPKHLITATGQRVTLRCSPRSGDLSVYWYQQSLDQGLQFLIQYYNGEERAKGNILERFSAQQFPDLHSELNLSSLELGDSALYFCASSPGTGTYEQYFGPGTRLTVT.

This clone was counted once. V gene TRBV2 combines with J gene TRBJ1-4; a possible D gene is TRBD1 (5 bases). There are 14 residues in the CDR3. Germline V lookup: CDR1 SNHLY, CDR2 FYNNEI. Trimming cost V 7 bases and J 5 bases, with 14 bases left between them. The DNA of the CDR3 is TGTGCCAGCAATTGGAGACAGTCAAATGAAAAACTGTTTTTT. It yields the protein CASNWRQSNEKLFF.

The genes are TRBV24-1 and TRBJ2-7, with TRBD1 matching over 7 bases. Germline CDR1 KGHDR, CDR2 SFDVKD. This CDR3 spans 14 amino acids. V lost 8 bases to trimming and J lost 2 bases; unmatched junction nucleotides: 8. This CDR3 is CATMSGQLTYEQYF. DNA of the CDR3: TGTGCCACCATGTCGGGACAGCTAACCTACGAGCAGTACTTC.

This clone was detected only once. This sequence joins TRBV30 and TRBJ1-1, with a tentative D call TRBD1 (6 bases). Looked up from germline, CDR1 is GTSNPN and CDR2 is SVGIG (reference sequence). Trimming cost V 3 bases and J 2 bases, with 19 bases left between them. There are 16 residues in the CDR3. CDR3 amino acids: CAWSLPIGQPNTEAFF. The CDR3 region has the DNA TGTGCCTGGAGCCTACCAATCGGACAGCCTAACACTGAAGCTTTCTTT.

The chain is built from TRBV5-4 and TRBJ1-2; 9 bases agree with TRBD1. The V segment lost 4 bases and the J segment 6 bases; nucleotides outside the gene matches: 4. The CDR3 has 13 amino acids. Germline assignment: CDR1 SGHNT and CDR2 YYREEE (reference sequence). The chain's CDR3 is CASSLDRGDGYTF. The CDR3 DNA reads TGTGCCAGCAGCCTGGACAGGGGAGATGGCTACACCTTC.

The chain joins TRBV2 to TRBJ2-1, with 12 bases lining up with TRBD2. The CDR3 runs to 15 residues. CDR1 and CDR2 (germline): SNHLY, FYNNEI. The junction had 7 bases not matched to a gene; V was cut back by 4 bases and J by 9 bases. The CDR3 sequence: CASSGWTSGVREQFF. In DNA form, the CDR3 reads TGTGCCAGCAGTGGCTGGACTAGCGGGGTACGTGAGCAGTTCTTC.

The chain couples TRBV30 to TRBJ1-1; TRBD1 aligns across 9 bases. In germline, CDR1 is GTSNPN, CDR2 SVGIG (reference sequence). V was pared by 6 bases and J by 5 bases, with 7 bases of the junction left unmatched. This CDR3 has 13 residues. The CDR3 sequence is CACKQGAYTEAFF. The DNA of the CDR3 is TGTGCCTGCAAACAGGGGGCGTATACTGAAGCTTTCTTT.

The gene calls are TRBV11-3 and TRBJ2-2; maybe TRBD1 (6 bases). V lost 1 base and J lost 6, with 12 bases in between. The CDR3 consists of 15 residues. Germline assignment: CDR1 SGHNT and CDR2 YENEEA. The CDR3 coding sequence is TGTGCCAGCAGCTTAGGGGGGCCGGGTTCCGGGGAGCTGTTTTTT. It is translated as CASSLGGPGSGELFF.

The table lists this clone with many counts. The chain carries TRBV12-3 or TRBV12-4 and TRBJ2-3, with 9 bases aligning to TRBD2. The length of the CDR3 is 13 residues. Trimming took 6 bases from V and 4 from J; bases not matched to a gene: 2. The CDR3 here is CASRRGGPDTQYF. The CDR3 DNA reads TGTGCCAGCAGGCGGGGGGGGCCAGATACGCAGTATTTT.

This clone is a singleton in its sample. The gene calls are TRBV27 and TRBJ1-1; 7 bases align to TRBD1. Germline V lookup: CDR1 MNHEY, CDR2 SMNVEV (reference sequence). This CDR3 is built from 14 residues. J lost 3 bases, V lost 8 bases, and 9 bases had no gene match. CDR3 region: CASRSGTAYTEAFF. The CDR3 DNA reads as TGTGCCAGCCGGTCCGGGACAGCCTACACTGAAGCTTTCTTT.

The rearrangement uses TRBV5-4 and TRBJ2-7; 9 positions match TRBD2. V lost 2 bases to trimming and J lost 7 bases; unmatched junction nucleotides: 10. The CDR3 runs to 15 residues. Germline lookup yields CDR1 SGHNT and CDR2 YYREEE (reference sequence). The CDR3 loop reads CASSFSRGGAGEQYF. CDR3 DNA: TGTGCCAGCAGCTTTTCTCGCGGGGGGGCCGGGGAGCAGTACTTC.